This TCR beta chain originates from a study of shared clonotypes between healthy human individuals. Profiling relied on immunoSEQ multiplex PCR, and the TCRdb table lists in-frame clones only, not all of them. Of about 1.5 million clones listed, roughly 95% are singletons. Points from the study as a whole: Naive subsets generally exceeded memory subsets in estimated richness. Clonotypes shared by all four sorted-subset donors had higher generation probabilities than non-shared clonotypes.

For this clone: As yet, its antigen is unknown.

Sequenced material: naive CD4+ T cells sorted from blood. Regarding subset: CD45RA+ positively selected. The TCR was taken from a man under 40 in good health.

The CDR3 bases are TGCGCCAGCAGACTCCGCGGGACTAGCGGGAGTGGCAACAATGAGCAGTTCTTC. This sequence encodes CASRLRGTSGSGNNEQFF. The chain combines TRBV5-1 with TRBJ2-1; 14 nucleotides align to TRBD2. J was trimmed by 5 bases and V by 5 bases; bases with no gene match: 12. Germline CDR1 and CDR2: SGHRS and YFSETQ. The CDR3 contains 18 residues.